These 7 T cell receptor beta chains originate from one sample sequenced in a study of T cell changes during pregnancy in multiple sclerosis (dated by TCRdb to the late 2010s). Libraries were built with the immunoSEQ multiplex PCR assay. TCRdb took this table from immuneACCESS and kept in-frame rearrangements with V and J called. Such tables lack part of the clones; where checked against another copy, unresolved V genes explain under half of the gap, and the rest is unexplained. The sample table records roughly 70,000 clones; about 92% of these occur just once. Of the sample, 0.95% to 1.5% is held by the ten largest clones. Sequencing was performed on peripheral blood, taken in the third trimester of pregnancy. These TCRs come from a female donor with multiple sclerosis, enrolled in a pregnancy study.

This clone appeared a few times. V and J are TRBV5-1 and TRBJ1-1; D ambiguous. V was pared by 0 bases and J by 0 bases, with 9 bases between. CDR3 size: 15 residues. Germline V CDR1 and CDR2: SGHRS, YFSETQ. The CDR3 DNA reads as TGCGCCAGCAGCTTGGCCTCAGGAATGAACACTGAAGCTTTCTTT. Translation: CASSLASGMNTEAFF.

The CDR3 reads CASMASGGNYNEQFF. CDR3 sequence (DNA): TGTGCCAGTATGGCTAGCGGGGGGAACTACAATGAGCAGTTCTTC. V gene TRBV19 combines with J gene TRBJ2-1; 11 nucleotides line up with TRBD2. The CDR3 runs to 15 residues. CDR1 LNHDA and CDR2 SQIVND come from the germline V gene (reference sequence). With V trimmed by 7 bases and J by 3 bases, 5 bases remained unmatched.

This clone showed up just a few times. This sequence joins TRBV2 and TRBJ2-1; D is unresolved. This CDR3 has 11 residues. Germline V lookup: CDR1 SNHLY, CDR2 FYNNEI. Trimming stripped 4 bases from V and 10 bases from J, with 8 bases between. CDR3 DNA sequence: TGTGCCAGCAGTGTTCCAGCGGAGCAGTTCTTC. Amino acid sequence: CASSVPAEQFF.

V and J are TRBV6-1 and TRBJ1-2, with no clear D. Germline V gene data show CDR1 as MNHNS and CDR2 as SASEGT. This CDR3 is 13 amino acids long. The V end lost 0 bases, the J end lost 4 bases, and 6 bases lay between the germline ends. The CDR3, as DNA: TGTGCCAGCAGTGAAGCGGCAGTCTATGGCTACACCTTC. Its translation: CASSEAAVYGYTF.

Only one count was recorded for this clone. V and J are TRBV2 and TRBJ1-1; D may be TRBD1 (5 bases). The germline V gene encodes CDR1 SNHLY and CDR2 FYNNEI. This CDR3 has 12 amino acids. Trimming removed 3 bases from V and 3 bases from J, with 5 bases in between. In DNA, the CDR3 is TGTGCCAGCAGTGACAGGGACACTGAAGCTTTCTTT. Encoded protein: CASSDRDTEAFF.

The gene calls are TRBV19 and TRBJ1-5; 8 bases fit TRBD1. The CDR3 covers 18 residues. V shed 2 bases and J 3 bases; nucleotides not matched to a gene: 12. The germline V gene encodes CDR1 LNHDA and CDR2 SQIVND (reference sequence). This chain's CDR3 is CASSIPSRGRGNNQPQHF. DNA for the CDR3: TGTGCCAGTAGTATACCCTCCAGGGGGCGCGGGAACAATCAGCCCCAGCATTTT.

CDR3 in amino acids: CASSTTWTGAYEQYF. In DNA, the CDR3 is TGTGCCAGCAGTACAACCTGGACAGGAGCCTACGAGCAGTACTTC. J is TRBJ2-7 and V is TRBV6-5, with TRBD1 matching over 7 bases. CDR1 MNHEY and CDR2 SVGAGI come from the germline V gene. The V segment lost 5 bases and the J segment 2 bases; nucleotides outside the gene matches: 9. CDR3 size: 15 residues.